Shown below are 23 T cell receptor beta chains from a single sample sequenced in a study of blood T cell repertoires in COVID-19. TCRdb keeps only in-frame clones here, not all; method: immunoSEQ multiplex PCR. There are 350,000 to 550,000 clones in the sample; roughly 91% occur only once, and 4% to 5.5% lies in the top ten. Input material: peripheral blood. These receptors originate from a woman aged 25 to 45 with acute or convalescent COVID-19.

The CDR3 sequence: CACADSDNEQFF. For the CDR3, the DNA is TGTGCCTGCGCTGACTCGGACAATGAGCAGTTCTTC. This rearrangement joins TRBV13 to TRBJ2-1; D is uncertain. The length of the CDR3 is 12 residues. V was pared by 11 bases and J by 5 bases, with 13 bases between. Germline CDR1 reads PRHDT; CDR2 reads FYEKMQ (reference sequence).

The DNA of the CDR3 is TGTGCCAGCAGCTTAGATCAGGGCGTGTCACCCCTCCACTTT. Translation: CASSLDQGVSPLHF. This sequence joins TRBV11-2 and TRBJ1-6; tentative D call: TRBD1 (5 bases). Trimming stripped 0 bases from V and 10 bases from J, with 10 bases between. CDR3 length equals 14 residues. Germline V gene sequence: CDR1 SGHAT, CDR2 FQNNGV. Full variable domain (remainder filled in from reference TRBV11-2 and TRBJ1-6): EAGVAQSPRYKIIEKRQSVAFWCNPISGHATLYWYQQILGQGPKLLIQFQNNGVVDDSQLPKDRFSAERLKGVDSTLKIQPAKLEDSAVYLCASSLDQGVSPLHFGNGTRLTVT.

This sequence joins TRBV27 and TRBJ1-3; 8 bases match TRBD1. Germline V gene data show CDR1 as MNHEY and CDR2 as SMNVEV (reference sequence). J lost 4 bases, V lost 5 bases, and 10 bases had no gene match. The CDR3 totals 16 residues. CDR3 sequence: CASSPLYRGVGNTIYF. CDR3 nucleotide sequence: TGTGCCAGCAGTCCACTATACAGGGGGGTAGGAAACACCATATATTTT.

This clone showed up just a few times. CDR3 region: CASSPGTGIPSGNTIYF. CDR3 bases: TGTGCCAGCAGCCCCGGGACAGGAATACCTTCTGGAAACACCATATATTTT. The rearrangement joins TRBV5-4 to TRBJ1-3; TRBD1 matches 8 bases. The V and J ends lost 4 bases and 1 base, in that order; junction bases with no gene match: 10. Germline V gene data show CDR1 as SGHNT and CDR2 as YYREEE (reference sequence). The CDR3 is made up of 17 amino acids.

The rearrangement links TRBV5-4 to TRBJ2-2; 8 bases align to TRBD2. There are 20 residues in the CDR3. CDR1 SGHNT and CDR2 YYREEE come from the germline V gene (reference sequence). Germline trimming cut 0 bases from V and 1 base from J; bases unmatched to any gene: 14. CDR3: CASSLGLRGASSMNTGELFF. The CDR3 DNA is TGTGCCAGCAGCTTGGGATTGCGGGGGGCCTCCTCCATGAACACCGGGGAGCTGTTTTTT.

The rearrangement links TRBV11-2 to TRBJ1-1; the D gene is possibly TRBD1 (5 bases). Germline V gene data show CDR1 as SGHAT and CDR2 as FQNNGV. The V gene lost 1 base and the J gene lost 7 bases, with 19 bases spanning the gap. The CDR3 sequence is 16 residues long. The CDR3 region is CASSLVGGGEGVEAFF. CDR3 DNA: TGTGCCAGCAGCTTAGTCGGTGGAGGGGAGGGTGTTGAAGCTTTCTTT.

In DNA form, the CDR3 reads TGTGCCAGCGGAGGGGAATTTGGTGAAGCTTTCTTT. It yields the protein CASGGEFGEAFF. The chain has TRBV2 and TRBJ1-1; a weak D match, TRBD1 (5 bases). In germline, CDR1 is SNHLY, CDR2 FYNNEI. The CDR3 sequence is 12 residues long. Trimming cost V 8 bases and J 7 bases, with 14 bases left between them.

This chain uses TRBV9 with TRBJ2-7; D perhaps matches TRBD2 (7 bases). The CDR3 extends over 13 amino acids. CDR1 SGDLS and CDR2 YYNGEE come from the germline V gene. Trimming pared 4 bases from V and 4 bases from J, leaving 12 bases between. The DNA of the CDR3 is TGTGCCAGCAGCCCGGGGGGCTGGTACGAGCAGTACTTC. Protein product: CASSPGGWYEQYF.

V usage is TRBV9 and J usage is TRBJ2-3; D unresolved. Germline CDR1 reads SGDLS; CDR2 reads YYNGEE. V lost 0 bases to trimming and J lost 2 bases, with 7 bases between them. CDR3 length: 14 amino acids. The CDR3 bases are TGTGCCAGCAGCGTAGCCCAGGTCACAGATACGCAGTATTTT. It encodes CASSVAQVTDTQYF.

V is TRBV11-2 and J is TRBJ1-5; 7 bases align to TRBD1. J gave up 0 bases and V 1 base, and 12 bases lay outside the gene matches. The CDR3 is 19 residues long. The germline V gene encodes CDR1 SGHAT and CDR2 FQNNGV. CDR3 protein: CASSLVPGTEVYSNQPQHF. In nucleotides, the CDR3 is TGTGCCAGCAGCTTAGTCCCCGGGACAGAAGTTTATAGCAATCAGCCCCAGCATTTT. The whole variable domain, filled in from reference TRBV11-2 and TRBJ1-5, reads EAGVAQSPRYKIIEKRQSVAFWCNPISGHATLYWYQQILGQGPKLLIQFQNNGVVDDSQLPKDRFSAERLKGVDSTLKIQPAKLEDSAVYLCASSLVPGTEVYSNQPQHFGDGTRLSIL.

This chain links TRBV30 with TRBJ2-1; D perhaps matches TRBD2 (6 bases). The CDR3 contains 16 residues. Germline CDR1 GTSNPN, CDR2 SVGIG (reference sequence). V lost 1 base to trimming and J lost 7 bases, with 20 bases between them. Here the CDR3 reads CAWSAAGTEGLNEQFF. The CDR3 coding sequence is TGTGCCTGGAGTGCCGCCGGGACTGAGGGCTTAAATGAGCAGTTCTTC.

In this sample, this clone turned up once. This chain connects TRBV5-1 to TRBJ1-6; TRBD1 is a possible D gene (6 bases). V lost 2 bases, J lost 6 bases, and 9 bases lay in between. Germline V gene lookup returns CDR1 SGHRS and CDR2 YFSETQ. The CDR3 has 14 amino acids. The CDR3 spells CASSFDRLNSPLHF. For the CDR3, the DNA is TGCGCCAGCAGCTTTGACAGGCTTAATTCACCCCTCCACTTT.

The J gene is TRBJ1-1, the V gene TRBV5-1, with 8 positions matching TRBD1. The ends lost 4 bases at V and 4 bases at J; junction bases unmatched: 3. In germline, CDR1 is SGHRS, CDR2 YFSETQ. The CDR3 has 13 residues. CDR3 nucleotides: TGCGCCAGCAGCGGGACAGGTCGCACTGAAGCTTTCTTT. This encodes CASSGTGRTEAFF.

V and J are TRBV5-1 and TRBJ2-7, with TRBD2 matching over 7 bases. V lost 4 bases and J lost 3; bases outside the gene matches: 10. The length of the CDR3 is 15 residues. Germline values: CDR1 SGHRS, CDR2 YFSETQ. The CDR3 sequence: CASSSPGGTHYEQYF. In nucleotides, the CDR3 is TGCGCCAGCAGCAGTCCGGGGGGAACCCACTACGAGCAGTACTTC.

The V and J genes are TRBV6-5 and TRBJ1-2; a weak D match, TRBD1 (5 bases). Germline CDR1 and CDR2: MNHEY and SVGAGI. The length of the CDR3 is 13 residues. The V end lost 4 bases, the J end lost 3 bases, and 9 bases lay between the germline ends. The CDR3: CASSWGPDYGYTF. The CDR3 DNA reads as TGTGCCAGCAGTTGGGGCCCTGACTATGGCTACACCTTC.

The gene calls are TRBV7-8 and TRBJ1-6; D ambiguous. V was pared by 2 bases and J by 5 bases, with 10 bases between. Germline V gene data show CDR1 as SGHVS and CDR2 as FQNEAQ. The CDR3 is made up of 15 amino acids. The CDR3 region is CASSLYRTNNSPLHF. In DNA form, the CDR3 reads TGTGCCAGCAGCTTATATCGTACTAATAATTCACCCCTCCACTTT.

The V and J genes are TRBV10-2 and TRBJ1-5, with D hard to call. Trimming shortened V by 3 bases and J by 4 bases, and 10 bases separated the two germline ends. The CDR3 length is 14 residues. The germline gives CDR1 WSHSY, CDR2 SAAADI. The CDR3 nucleotides are TGCGCCAGCAGTGACGAGCGGGCAAATCAGCCCCAGCATTTT. It translates to CASSDERANQPQHF.

V usage is TRBV5-4 and J usage is TRBJ1-4; D is uncertain. Germline CDR1 and CDR2: SGHNT and YYREEE (reference sequence). V was trimmed by 5 bases and J by 4 bases, leaving 12 bases between them. This CDR3 has 14 residues. The chain's CDR3 is CASSQEGLNEKLFF. In DNA, the CDR3 is TGTGCCAGCAGTCAGGAGGGCCTTAATGAAAAACTGTTTTTT.

J is TRBJ1-1 and V is TRBV12-3 or TRBV12-4; D is unresolved. Trimming shortened V by 6 bases and J by 3 bases, and 5 bases separated the two germline ends. This CDR3 contains 11 residues. The CDR3 loop reads CASRGDTEAFF. The CDR3 DNA reads TGTGCCAGCAGGGGAGACACTGAAGCTTTCTTT.

The chain employs TRBV4-1 and TRBJ2-3; the match to TRBD1 covers 9 bases. Germline V gives CDR1 MGHRA, CDR2 YSYEKL. V shed 2 bases, J shed 0 bases, and the junction held 9 bases outside the gene matches. This CDR3 is built from 18 residues. The CDR3 nucleotides are TGCGCCAGCAGCCAACCCCGAAGGGACAGGGAAAGCACAGATACGCAGTATTTT. Translation: CASSQPRRDRESTDTQYF.

The chain employs TRBV7-9 and TRBJ1-1; D gene ambiguous. The CDR3 contains 14 residues. Germline V CDR1 and CDR2: SEHNR, FQNEAQ (reference sequence). The V and J ends lost 4 bases and 7 bases respectively, with 16 bases between them. CDR3 in DNA: TGTGCCAGCAGCTCCGGAGGGCCCCCCTTTGAAGCTTTCTTT. This encodes CASSSGGPPFEAFF. The whole variable domain, filled in from reference TRBV7-9 and TRBJ1-1, reads DTGVSQNPRHKITKRGQNVTFRCDPISEHNRLYWYRQTLGQGPEFLTYFQNEAQLEKSRLLSDRFSAERPKGSFSTLEIQRTEQGDSAMYLCASSSGGPPFEAFFGQGTRLTVV.

J is TRBJ2-7 and V is TRBV5-1; the match to TRBD2 covers 7 bases. CDR1 SGHRS and CDR2 YFSETQ come from the germline V gene. The CDR3 covers 17 residues. Trimming at V came to 0 bases and at J to 3 bases, leaving 12 bases not matched to a gene. The CDR3 reads CASSLGGGAGPNYEQYF. In DNA form, the CDR3 reads TGCGCCAGCAGCTTGGGGGGAGGGGCAGGGCCGAACTACGAGCAGTACTTC.

This clone was seen just once. The chain recombines TRBV6-5 with TRBJ2-5; D perhaps matches TRBD1 (5 bases). The V and J ends lost 6 bases and 5 bases respectively, with 13 bases between them. Looked up from germline, CDR1 is MNHEY and CDR2 is SVGAGI. The CDR3 has 13 amino acids. CDR3 protein: CASSPGFWETQYF. The CDR3 DNA follows: TGTGCCAGCAGCCCAGGGTTTTGGGAGACCCAGTACTTC.